This T cell receptor (beta chain) was captured in a study of blood T cell repertoires in COVID-19. The CDR3 totals 13 residues. The V gene lost 4 bases and the J gene lost 2 bases, with 8 bases spanning the gap. Everyone who took part was about 18 to 90 years old, and they came from roughly 25 US areas. Clones were sequenced by immunoSEQ multiplex PCR, and TCRdb holds only the in-frame ones, with some missing. The data hold around 180,000 clones, with about 84% observed a single time. V gene TRBV12-3 or TRBV12-4 combines with J gene TRBJ1-2, with D perhaps TRBD1 (5 bases). The clonotype originates from a man over 45 who had recovered from COVID-19. Sequences were obtained from PBMCs or T cells enriched from blood (not recorded which). CDR3: CASSSRDNYGYTF. The CDR3 DNA follows: TGTGCCAGCAGTTCGCGGGACAACTATGGCTACACCTTC.